The next 25 T cell receptor beta chains were all read from a single sample in a study of cytomegalovirus exposure and HLA in healthy donors. 13 Jbeta primers and 60 Vbeta primers were used for the PCR. Data came from immunoSEQ multiplex PCR; TCRdb stores just in-frame clones and leaves some out. The table has roughly 93,000 clones, around three quarters seen once. The material sequenced was PBMCs. These receptors were obtained from a young man in good health and CMV-seronegative.

The chain carries TRBV7-6 and TRBJ2-5, with a possible D match to TRBD2 (7 bases). V lost 5 bases, J lost 1 base, and 17 bases lay in between. Germline V gives CDR1 SGHVS, CDR2 FNYEAQ. The CDR3 consists of 16 residues. In DNA, the CDR3 is TGTGCCAGCAGCGTTGAACAGGGAGGGCGCCAAGAGACCCAGTACTTC. It translates to CASSVEQGGRQETQYF.

The gene calls are TRBV7-3 and TRBJ1-5, with D possibly TRBD1 on 5 matching bases. V lost 5 bases and J lost 11, with 19 bases in between. The germline CDR1 and CDR2 sequences are SGHTA and FQGTGA. This CDR3 has 14 residues. Here the CDR3 DNA reads TGTGCCAGCAGCCCTGGAGGGGTGAGTGAAGCCCAGCATTTT. Residues: CASSPGGVSEAQHF.

The chain links TRBV7-9 to TRBJ1-2; no firm D call. The V and J ends lost 4 bases and 4 bases respectively, with 19 bases between them. Looked up from germline, CDR1 is SEHNR and CDR2 is FQNEAQ (reference sequence). There are 16 residues in the CDR3. The CDR3 DNA reads as TGTGCCAGCAGCTCGCCCCGGGAGGCCGTTCTCTATGGCTACACCTTC. Residues: CASSSPREAVLYGYTF.

The chain is built from TRBV9 and TRBJ1-2; 7 bases match TRBD1. Germline V gene lookup returns CDR1 SGDLS and CDR2 YYNGEE. This CDR3 has 17 amino acids. V was pared by 4 bases and J by 8 bases, with 20 bases of the junction left unmatched. CDR3 DNA: TGTGCCAGCAGCTCATCCCCCAGACAGGGAAAGGTTTGGGGCTACACCTTC. It specifies CASSSSPRQGKVWGYTF.

J is TRBJ1-2 and V is TRBV9, with D uncertain. The germline V gene encodes CDR1 SGDLS and CDR2 YYNGEE. This CDR3 region has 14 residues. V lost 0 bases to trimming and J lost 7 bases, with 13 bases between them. For the CDR3, the DNA is TGTGCCAGCAGCGTAGAGGAGGAGTTGGGTGGCTACACCTTC. Translating it yields CASSVEEELGGYTF.

The CDR3 region is CAISGDSFSSYTF. The CDR3 DNA reads TGTGCCATCAGTGGGGACAGTTTCTCCTCCTACACCTTC. This chain uses TRBV10-3 with TRBJ1-2; 7 bases are a match to TRBD1. V lost 4 bases to trimming and J lost 10 bases; unmatched junction nucleotides: 9. The V gene's germline CDR1 is ENHRY and CDR2 SYGVKD. CDR3 length: 13 residues.

This clone was counted only a few times. One junction end does not reproduce the germline sequence, and a read error may be involved. The chain links TRBV2 to TRBJ2-1; D possibly corresponds to TRBD2 (6 bases). The germline gives CDR1 SNHLY, CDR2 FYNNEI. This CDR3 region has 11 residues. CDR3 in DNA: TGTGCCAGCAGCGAAGGGAGGAAGCAGTTCTTC. This encodes CASSEGRKQFF.

This chain uses TRBV5-5 with TRBJ2-7; possibly TRBD1 for D (6 bases). Per the germline V gene, CDR1 is SGHKS and CDR2 is YYEKEE (reference sequence). With 0 bases removed from V and 0 bases from J, the gap between germline ends came to 13 bases. The CDR3 contains 16 residues. The CDR3 reads CASSLGPGTYSYEQYV. The DNA for the CDR3 is TGTGCCAGCAGCTTGGGTCCAGGGACATACTCCTACGAGCAGTACGTC.

This sequence joins TRBV7-9 and TRBJ1-1, with TRBD1 matching over 8 bases. This CDR3 region has 14 residues. Trimming cost V 2 bases and J 5 bases; bases outside gene matches: 4. Germline assignment: CDR1 SEHNR and CDR2 FQNEAQ (reference sequence). This chain's CDR3 is CASSLRQGRTEAFF. The CDR3 DNA sequence: TGTGCCAGCAGCTTAAGACAGGGGCGAACTGAAGCTTTCTTT.

This chain connects TRBV20-1 to TRBJ1-2; 7 nucleotides match TRBD1. Per the germline V gene, CDR1 is DFQATT and CDR2 is SNEGSKA (reference sequence). The trim removed 7 bases at V and 7 bases at J, leaving 6 bases unmatched. CDR3 length equals 11 residues. Here the CDR3 reads CSVLDRVGYTF. The CDR3 nucleotides are TGCAGTGTATTAGACAGGGTTGGCTACACCTTC.

The CDR3 bases are TGTGCCATCGCAGGAGGGAAGGACTATGGCTACACCTTC. Residues: CAIAGGKDYGYTF. This sequence joins TRBV10-3 and TRBJ1-2; D call uncertain. From germline, CDR1 is ENHRY and CDR2 SYGVKD. The CDR3 runs 13 residues. Deletions cut 8 bases from V and 3 bases from J, with 13 bases between.

V usage is TRBV7-7 and J usage is TRBJ2-7; 7 bases map to TRBD1. V lost 5 bases to trimming and J lost 2 bases; unmatched junction nucleotides: 6. The CDR3 is made up of 14 amino acids. Germline CDR1 SSHAT, CDR2 FNYEAQ (reference sequence). Here the CDR3 reads CASSATGKPYEQYF. DNA for the CDR3: TGTGCCAGCAGCGCGACAGGGAAGCCCTACGAGCAGTACTTC.

The chain links TRBV18 to TRBJ2-1, with 10 bases aligning to TRBD1. Germline CDR1 KGHSH, CDR2 LQKENI. The CDR3 has 14 residues. Unmatched junction bases numbered 4, after V lost 3 bases and J lost 8 bases. CDR3 sequence reads: CASSPRQGAHEQFF. Here the CDR3 DNA reads TGTGCCAGCTCACCGAGACAGGGGGCCCATGAGCAGTTCTTC.

Only a few counts were recorded for this clone. CDR3 DNA: TGTGCCAGCAGCCCCCCGGTGACCTGGAGTGAAGCTTTCTTT. This encodes CASSPPVTWSEAFF. This chain joins TRBV11-2 and TRBJ1-1, with D unclear. Germline lookup yields CDR1 SGHAT and CDR2 FQNNGV. The CDR3 contains 14 residues. V gave up 5 bases and J gave up 7 bases, with 17 bases separating them.

The chain employs TRBV27 and TRBJ2-1; 7 bases are a match to TRBD2. The CDR3 runs to 15 residues. In germline, CDR1 is MNHEY, CDR2 SMNVEV (reference sequence). V dropped 6 bases and J dropped 6; count of bases not matched to a gene: 11. Here the CDR3 DNA reads TGTGCCAGCAGCCCTCTAGCGGCCGGATTCAATGAGCAGTTCTTC. Its protein is CASSPLAAGFNEQFF.

The chain has TRBV19 and TRBJ1-2; D possibly corresponds to TRBD1 (5 bases). The CDR3 loop spans 12 amino acids. V lost 7 bases to trimming and J lost 2 bases, with 8 bases between them. Germline values: CDR1 LNHDA, CDR2 SQIVND (reference sequence). CDR3 in DNA: TGTGCCAGTACGGGGGTAAACTATGGCTACACCTTC. Residues: CASTGVNYGYTF.

This chain joins TRBV25-1 and TRBJ1-1; D gene unclear. This CDR3 spans 14 amino acids. The V end lost 1 base, the J end lost 10 bases, and 16 bases lay between the germline ends. Germline V gives CDR1 MGHDK, CDR2 SYGVNS. The CDR3 loop is CASSEFMDARGAFF. The CDR3 DNA is TGTGCCAGCAGTGAATTTATGGACGCGCGGGGAGCTTTCTTT.

This chain joins TRBV27 and TRBJ2-7; TRBD1 might be the D (6 bases). From germline, CDR1 is MNHEY and CDR2 SMNVEV (reference sequence). V was trimmed by 2 bases and J by 3 bases, leaving 11 bases between them. CDR3 length equals 14 residues. CDR3 nucleotides: TGTGCCAGCAGTTTAATGTGGACAGACTACGAGCAGTACTTC. It codes for CASSLMWTDYEQYF.

The rearrangement uses TRBV19 and TRBJ2-2; 7 nucleotides match TRBD1. Germline CDR1 and CDR2: LNHDA and SQIVND (reference sequence). J gave up 0 bases and V 7 bases, and 5 bases lay outside the gene matches. The CDR3 sequence is 15 residues long. DNA of the CDR3: TGTGCCAGTACCGGACAGGCTTCGAACACCGGGGAGCTGTTTTTT. Amino acid sequence: CASTGQASNTGELFF.

CDR3 amino acids: CASNQYGESSTTNEKLFF. CDR3 sequence (DNA): TGTGCCAGTAACCAATACGGAGAGAGCTCAACAACTAATGAAAAACTGTTTTTT. The rearrangement joins TRBV19 to TRBJ1-4; D unresolved. CDR1 and CDR2 (germline): LNHDA, SQIVND (reference sequence). Trimming pared 7 bases from V and 0 bases from J, leaving 21 bases between. The CDR3 is 18 amino acids.

This chain joins TRBV27 and TRBJ2-1; 8 bases are shared with TRBD2. V lost 5 bases, J lost 4 bases, and 7 bases stayed unmatched. The CDR3 contains 15 residues. From germline, CDR1 is MNHEY and CDR2 SMNVEV (reference sequence). CDR3 region: CASSDPGLGYNEQFF. For the CDR3, the DNA is TGTGCCAGCAGTGACCCGGGACTAGGTTACAATGAGCAGTTCTTC.

V gene TRBV7-9 combines with J gene TRBJ2-7; 9 nucleotides match TRBD1. With 5 bases clipped from V and 7 bases from J, the junction kept 9 bases outside the gene matches. The germline V gene encodes CDR1 SEHNR and CDR2 FQNEAQ (reference sequence). The CDR3 length is 14 residues. CDR3 residues: CASSEQGTGQEQYF. CDR3 nucleotides: TGTGCCAGCAGCGAACAGGGGACAGGGCAGGAGCAGTACTTC.

The rearrangement joins TRBV7-9 to TRBJ2-7, with D possibly TRBD1 on 6 matching bases. Per the germline V gene, CDR1 is SEHNR and CDR2 is FQNEAQ (reference sequence). The V gene lost 2 bases and the J gene lost 4 bases, with 9 bases spanning the gap. The CDR3 extends over 13 amino acids. The CDR3 nucleotides read TGTGCCAGCAGCTTAATACAGGGTTACGAGCAGTACTTC. This translates into CASSLIQGYEQYF.

The CDR3 sequence is CASSESSGASYEQYF. CDR3 sequence (DNA): TGTGCCAGCAGCGAATCTAGCGGCGCCTCCTACGAGCAGTACTTC. The chain employs TRBV7-2 and TRBJ2-7; 7 nucleotides match TRBD2. Trimming at V came to 5 bases and at J to 0 bases, leaving 7 bases not matched to a gene. CDR1 is SGHTA and CDR2 is FQGNSA in the germline V gene. The CDR3 is made up of 15 amino acids.

The chain has TRBV14 and TRBJ1-2; 7 bases fit TRBD1. With 5 bases clipped from V and 4 bases from J, the junction kept 7 bases outside the gene matches. CDR1 and CDR2 from the germline V gene are SGHDN and FVKESK. The CDR3 covers 14 residues. CDR3 in amino acids: CASSGPGGGYGYTF. The CDR3 DNA sequence: TGTGCCAGCAGCGGACCAGGGGGTGGCTATGGCTACACCTTC.